Listed here is a single T cell receptor (beta chain). Its binding antigen is unknown. Base qualities are not at hand, and no much larger clone is one base apart. Each collaborating institution followed its own protocols to collect whole blood in K2EDTA tubes. Collaborator samples were shipped for TCRbeta analysis as frozen whole blood, isolated PBMCs, or DNA extracted from either sample type. This sample was taken from a study of blood T cell repertoires in COVID-19 (dated by TCRdb to between 2020 and 2021). Regarding the study in general: Collaborator samples came from the United States, Italy and Spain and covered acute and convalescent phases of COVID-19. Where available, HLA class I and class II types were obtained from metadata supplied by the sample provider rather than from assay-based typing. Sample metadata almost always included a de-identified subject ID, COVID-19 status, age in years and sex. The material from the prospective study consisted of cDNA or gDNA derived from T cells, B-cell-depleted T cells, or PBMCs. Deeply sampled blood TCRbeta repertoires from subjects exposed to, actively infected with, or recovered from COVID-19 were included in the dataset. The samples were drawn from two sources: the first 160 participants of the ongoing ImmuneRACE study, and 1,200 or so subjects contributed by 6 global collaborators. The repertoires were released in a freely available public database meant as a resource for research on the immune response to SARS-CoV-2. Summary of the overall study and its limitations: Clinical and demographic metadata were provided uncurated, with the amount varying by source and participant.

Ends trimmed: V by 4 bases, J by 11 bases; bases unmatched to a gene: 16. Via the germline V gene, CDR1 is MGHRA and CDR2 YSYEKL. CDR3 length: 15 amino acids, cysteine to phenylalanine. Only CDR3 DNA remains: 45 bases, in frame from the first base. TCRbeta CDR3 regions were amplified from genomic DNA by means of the immunoSEQ Assay, a bias-controlled multiplex PCR. Per the source publication's procedure: Nucleated cell counts per sample were estimated from amplification of reference gene primers within the assay. To quantify the absolute abundance of each unique TCRbeta CDR3 rearrangement, sequence reads were collapsed and filtered. Productive Simpson clonality was computed per sample as the square root of Simpson's diversity index over productive rearrangements. This immuneACCESS table, as held by TCRdb, lists in-frame sequences with V and J called but not all clones. Of the missing ones, under half trace to an unresolved V gene in checked studies; the others have no known cause. V, J and clone size were drawn from that table, and D and trimming were deduced from the DNA. The sample records tens of thousands of clones, approximately 80% of which are singletons. About 2.1% of the sample lies in the top ten.

This sequence uses TRBV4-1 and TRBJ1-1; 7 central bases correspond to TRBD1. The specimen sequenced was peripheral blood. This receptor was identified in an older woman with acute or convalescent COVID-19. The nucleotide sequence is TGCGCCAGCAGCCGAGACAAGGGGGCGGGGATGTATGCTTTCTTT. Its product reads: CASSRDKGAGMYAFF.